These 6 T cell receptor beta chains were sequenced from one sample in a study of shared clonotypes between healthy human individuals. The assay was immunoSEQ multiplex PCR, and TCRdb's table has in-frame clones only and misses some. The sample has fewer than 850,000 clones, 55% to 75% seen once. The specimen sequenced was memory CD4+ T cells sorted from blood. Subset reported: CD45RA-negative fraction. The receptor set was obtained from a woman aged 25 to 39 in good health.

CDR3 sequence reads: CASSLDLTSDKGYEQYF. The CDR3 DNA is TGTGCCAGCAGCTTAGATCTAACTAGCGACAAAGGATACGAGCAGTACTTC. The gene calls are TRBV7-9 and TRBJ2-7; TRBD2 matches 7 bases. The CDR3 loop spans 17 amino acids. In germline, CDR1 is SEHNR, CDR2 FQNEAQ (reference sequence). Losses at the gene ends were 1 base for V and 4 bases for J; bases not matched to a gene: 13.

J is TRBJ2-5 and V is TRBV7-6; 12 positions agree with TRBD2. The CDR3 extends over 17 amino acids. Unmatched junction bases numbered 12, after V lost 6 bases and J lost 4 bases. Germline V gene data show CDR1 as SGHVS and CDR2 as FNYEAQ. CDR3 nucleotide sequence: TGTGCCAGCAGTTCCAACCCGACTAGCGGGAGAGGAGAGACCCAGTACTTC. Translation: CASSSNPTSGRGETQYF. The full variable domain, completed using reference TRBV7-6 and TRBJ2-5, is GAGVSQSPRYKVTKRGQDVALRCDPISGHVSLYWYRQALGQGPEFLTYFNYEAQQDKSGLPNDRFSAERPEGSISTLTIQRTEQRDSAMYRCASSSNPTSGRGETQYFGPGTRLLVL.

Notes on this clone: The sample has other DNA sequences that encode this CDR3 too. The rearrangement joins TRBV7-3 to TRBJ2-3, with 10 bases identical to TRBD2. V lost 3 bases and J lost 3; bases outside the gene matches: 3. The germline gives CDR1 SGHTA, CDR2 FQGTGA. There are 15 residues in the CDR3. The CDR3 DNA reads TGTGCCAGCAGCTTCTCTAGCGGGAGAACAGATACGCAGTATTTT. Translating gives CASSFSSGRTDTQYF.

As regards this clone: A much bigger clone sits one base away, suggesting this may be a read error. V is TRBV11-2 and J is TRBJ2-7; D uncertain. CDR1 and CDR2 (germline): SGHAT, FQNNGV. This CDR3 contains 12 residues. The V and J ends lost 0 bases and 3 bases respectively, with 3 bases between them. CDR3 bases: TGTGCCAGCAGCTTAGATTTCTACGAGCAGTACTTC. It translates to CASSLDFYEQYF.

CDR3 in DNA: TGTGCCAGCAGTGAAGCGGAAGGGTACGGCTACACCTTC. Residues: CASSEAEGYGYTF. The chain carries TRBV6-1 and TRBJ1-2; D uncertain. The germline V and J ends were trimmed by 0 bases and 8 bases, with 10 bases remaining between them. The CDR3 spans 13 residues. CDR1 and CDR2 from the germline V gene are MNHNS and SASEGT.

The chain carries TRBV18 and TRBJ1-1, with TRBD1 as a possible D gene (5 bases). The CDR3 extends over 13 amino acids. Germline V gives CDR1 KGHSH, CDR2 LQKENI. The V end lost 8 bases, the J end lost 0 bases, and 10 bases lay between the germline ends. This CDR3 reads CASKPTVNTEAFF. CDR3 coding DNA: TGTGCCAGCAAACCGACAGTGAACACTGAAGCTTTCTTT.